This entry lists 27 T cell receptor beta chains sequenced from one sample in a study of Graves' ophthalmopathy and Graves' hyperthyroidism. RNA transcripts were the template, and TCR beta CDR3 regions were amplified from them. First-round RT-PCR used HTBI primers; second-round multiplex PCR followed. TCRdb itself ran the multiplex PCR reads through MiXCR, one entry per CDR3 protein. The table has roughly 420,000 distinct CDR3 sequences, around 21% seen once; the top ten hold 2.5% to 3.5%. Sequencing was performed on peripheral blood. The receptor set was obtained from a woman aged 18-29 years with stable Graves' hyperthyroidism.

The chain carries TRBV6-1 and TRBJ1-2, with D uncertain. Per the germline V gene, CDR1 is MNHNS and CDR2 is SASEGT. The V and J ends lost 2 bases and 5 bases respectively, with 0 bases between them. This CDR3 is built from 10 residues. CDR3 residues: CASSEYGYTF. DNA of the CDR3: TGTGCCAGCAGTGAATATGGCTACACCTTC.

This clonotype showed up many times. The genes are TRBV27 and TRBJ1-5, with TRBD1 identical over 9 bases. The CDR3 is 14 amino acids. V was clipped by 6 bases and J by 7 bases; unmatched bases: 7. Germline V gene sequence: CDR1 MNHEY, CDR2 SMNVEV (reference sequence). CDR3 nucleotides: TGTGCCAGCAGCCCGGGACAGGGTATACAGCCCCAGCATTTT. Translation gives CASSPGQGIQPQHF.

This clonotype showed up many times. The rearrangement links TRBV7-8 to TRBJ2-5; D is possibly TRBD1 (5 bases). CDR1 and CDR2 from the germline V gene are SGHVS and FQNEAQ. The CDR3 sequence is 17 residues long. V dropped 1 base and J dropped 3 bases, with 18 bases sitting between them. The CDR3 reads CASSLDRSGYVKETQYF. CDR3 sequence (DNA): TGTGCCAGCAGCTTAGACAGGTCCGGGTACGTTAAAGAGACCCAGTACTTC.

The J gene is TRBJ2-5, the V gene TRBV4-1; 12 positions match TRBD2. V lost 0 bases and J lost 4; bases outside the gene matches: 3. In germline, CDR1 is MGHRA, CDR2 YSYEKL. The CDR3 loop spans 16 amino acids. CDR3: CASSQDRGLAGETQYF. CDR3 nucleotide sequence: TGCGCCAGCAGCCAAGATCGGGGACTAGCGGGAGAGACCCAGTACTTC.

This clonotype was seen ten or more times. One base away lies a much larger clone, so this may be a sequencing read error. The V and J genes are TRBV20-1 and TRBJ2-7; D call uncertain. Germline CDR1 reads DFQATT; CDR2 reads SNEGSKA (reference sequence). The CDR3 length is 13 residues. V was trimmed by 4 bases and J by 3 bases, leaving 13 bases between them. The CDR3 region has the DNA TGCAGTGCTACCCCGGATAGCTTCTACGAGCAGTACTTC. Protein product: CSATPDSFYEQYF.

The J gene is TRBJ2-2, the V gene TRBV20-1, with D unresolved. CDR1 and CDR2 (germline): DFQATT, SNEGSKA (reference sequence). V lost 0 bases to trimming and J lost 6 bases, with 11 bases between them. The CDR3 extends over 14 amino acids. The CDR3 sequence is CSARDLGNPGELFF. The CDR3 bases are TGCAGTGCTAGAGATCTTGGCAACCCCGGGGAGCTGTTTTTT.

This clonotype was seen repeatedly, ten times or more. The gene calls are TRBV7-8 and TRBJ2-2; 8 bases align to TRBD2. Unmatched junction bases numbered 8, after V lost 5 bases and J lost 6 bases. The CDR3 is 15 residues long. From germline, CDR1 is SGHVS and CDR2 FQNEAQ. CDR3: CASSPRAGVAGELFF. CDR3 bases: TGTGCCAGCAGCCCAAGAGCGGGAGTGGCCGGGGAGCTGTTTTTT.

This clonotype was picked up one time. The rearrangement joins TRBV6-2 or TRBV6-3 to TRBJ1-1; possible D gene TRBD1, 6 bases. Germline CDR1 and CDR2: MNHEY and SVGEGT. V lost 5 bases and J 4 bases, leaving 17 bases between the germline ends. This CDR3 spans 15 amino acids. CDR3 sequence: CASSPTGRVSTEAFF. Here the CDR3 DNA reads TGTGCCAGCAGTCCGACAGGCAGGGTATCCACTGAAGCTTTCTTT.

This chain links TRBV11-2 with TRBJ2-5, with 7 bases aligning to TRBD2. The germline V gene has CDR1 SGHAT and CDR2 FQNNGV. This CDR3 has 15 residues. The J segment lost 1 base and the V segment lost 5 bases, leaving 7 bases of the junction unmatched. DNA of the CDR3: TGTGCCAGCAGCCCCTGGGGCGGGGGCCAAGAGACCCAGTACTTC. This sequence encodes CASSPWGGGQETQYF.

This clonotype was seen at least ten times. The chain recombines TRBV28 with TRBJ1-5; no definite D call. The germline V gene encodes CDR1 MDHEN and CDR2 SYDVKM. There are 13 residues in the CDR3. The germline V and J ends were trimmed by 7 bases and 8 bases, with 15 bases remaining between them. The CDR3 bases are TGTGCCAGCACCCAAAGGGTTTTCAAGCCCCAGCATTTT. Translated, it gives CASTQRVFKPQHF.

This clonotype was seen many times. The CDR3 nucleotides are TGTGCCATCAATCAGGACAGGGGGCTTGACTATGGCTACACCTTC. This translates into CAINQDRGLDYGYTF. The V gene is TRBV10-3, the J gene TRBJ1-2; 11 nucleotides match TRBD1. The junction had 7 bases not matched to a gene; V was cut back by 7 bases and J by 3 bases. The CDR3 is 15 amino acids. The germline CDR1 and CDR2 sequences are ENHRY and SYGVKD.

In its sample, this clonotype was seen many times. This sequence joins TRBV7-8 and TRBJ2-7, with 7 positions matching TRBD1. V lost 1 base to trimming and J lost 3 bases; unmatched junction nucleotides: 6. Per germline, CDR1 SGHVS and CDR2 FQNEAQ. The length of the CDR3 is 15 residues. The CDR3 DNA is TGTGCCAGCAGCTTAGAGACCGGGACAGACTACGAGCAGTACTTC. Protein: CASSLETGTDYEQYF.

This clonotype has ten or more counts. The V and J genes are TRBV2 and TRBJ1-5; D gene uncertain. V was shortened by 4 bases and J by 8 bases, with 12 bases between the two germline ends. Germline CDR1 reads SNHLY; CDR2 reads FYNNEI. This CDR3 spans 13 amino acids. CDR3 protein: CASSGGVMEPQHF. CDR3 sequence (DNA): TGTGCCAGCAGTGGTGGGGTGATGGAGCCCCAGCATTTT.

The sample holds many counts of this clonotype. V gene TRBV6-5 combines with J gene TRBJ1-6; D is possibly TRBD1 (6 bases). CDR3 length equals 14 residues. The germline V gene has CDR1 MNHEY and CDR2 SVGAGI. The V and J ends lost 5 bases and 9 bases respectively, with 14 bases between them. Here the CDR3 reads CASSRDTQSSPLHF. CDR3 nucleotide sequence: TGTGCCAGCAGTCGGGACACCCAGAGTTCACCCCTCCACTTT.

Only a few counts were recorded for this clonotype. The gene calls are TRBV12-3 or TRBV12-4 and TRBJ2-7, with 9 bases lining up with TRBD1. The CDR3 covers 15 residues. V shed 6 bases and J 0 bases; nucleotides not matched to a gene: 6. The CDR3 loop is CASRTGTGNSYEQYF. In DNA, the CDR3 is TGTGCCAGCAGGACCGGGACAGGGAACTCCTACGAGCAGTACTTC.

This clonotype was seen at least ten times. This chain connects TRBV28 to TRBJ2-6; either TRBD1 or TRBD2 may supply D (6 bases each). The germline V and J ends were trimmed by 3 bases and 2 bases, with 14 bases remaining between them. CDR3 size: 17 residues. Germline V CDR1 and CDR2: MDHEN, SYDVKM. CDR3 residues: CASSLIWGATGANVLTF. CDR3 DNA: TGTGCCAGCAGTTTGATTTGGGGGGCCACTGGGGCCAACGTCCTGACTTTC.

J is TRBJ2-7 and V is TRBV5-1; no firm D call. The V and J ends lost 0 bases and 7 bases respectively, with 14 bases between them. The germline V gene has CDR1 SGHRS and CDR2 YFSETQ. The CDR3 loop spans 14 amino acids. The CDR3 region is CASSLAVTAWEQYF. The CDR3 DNA reads as TGCGCCAGCAGCTTGGCCGTTACTGCTTGGGAGCAGTACTTC.

This clonotype has at least ten counts. This rearrangement joins TRBV20-1 to TRBJ2-5; D may match TRBD1 or TRBD2 (6 bases each). CDR3 length equals 14 residues. Germline CDR1 DFQATT, CDR2 SNEGSKA (reference sequence). With 6 bases removed from V and 2 bases from J, the gap between germline ends came to 16 bases. Here the CDR3 reads CSATGAPGQETQYF. The CDR3 nucleotides read TGCAGTGCCACGGGGGCACCGGGGCAAGAGACCCAGTACTTC.

The chain uses TRBV10-3 and TRBJ2-6, with D maybe TRBD1 (6 bases). CDR3 length: 15 residues. Germline V gene sequence: CDR1 ENHRY, CDR2 SYGVKD. V lost 11 bases and J lost 1, with 15 bases in between. CDR3 in DNA: TGTGCCGGGGGCCAGGGAGAGTCTGGGGCCAACGTCCTGACTTTC. This codes for CAGGQGESGANVLTF.

This clonotype was detected ten times or more. V is TRBV20-1 and J is TRBJ2-7; D is perhaps TRBD1 (5 bases). From germline, CDR1 is DFQATT and CDR2 SNEGSKA (reference sequence). The CDR3 is 14 residues long. V shed 1 base and J shed 4 bases, with 14 bases lying between them. The DNA of the CDR3 is TGCAGTGCTAGAGTTCGGCAGGGAATATACGAGCAGTACTTC. This encodes CSARVRQGIYEQYF.

Comment on this clonotype: A read error may be the cause here, since a much bigger clone is one base away. V gene TRBV25-1 combines with J gene TRBJ2-7; 7 bases agree with TRBD2. Germline V lookup: CDR1 MGHDK, CDR2 SYGVNS. J was trimmed by 1 base and V by 3 bases; bases with no gene match: 12. This CDR3 has 17 residues. CDR3 nucleotide sequence: TGTGCCAGCAGTGATAGCGGGCCCGGTCATAGATCCTACGAGCAGTACTTC. This codes for CASSDSGPGHRSYEQYF.

At least ten counts were recorded for this clonotype. The CDR3 reads CSLESRGSYNSPLHF. Here the CDR3 DNA reads TGCAGTCTTGAGTCAAGGGGCTCCTATAATTCACCCCTCCACTTT. The rearrangement joins TRBV20-1 to TRBJ1-6, with TRBD1 as a possible D gene (5 bases). The CDR3 sequence is 15 residues long. Germline CDR1 DFQATT, CDR2 SNEGSKA (reference sequence). The ends were cut back, 8 bases at V and 0 bases at J, with 14 bases in the middle.

This clonotype was recorded many times. This chain links TRBV7-2 with TRBJ2-7, with 11 bases matching TRBD2. V gave up 3 bases and J gave up 6 bases; unmatched junction bases: 7. CDR3 length: 15 amino acids. Germline values: CDR1 SGHTA, CDR2 FQGNSA. CDR3 nucleotide sequence: TGTGCCAGCAGCTTGAGACGACTAGCGGGAAGCGAGCAGTACTTC. Its protein product is CASSLRRLAGSEQYF. Full variable domain (missing parts from reference TRBV7-2 and TRBJ2-7): GAGVSQSPSNKVTEKGKDVELRCDPISGHTALYWYRQSLGQGLEFLIYFQGNSAPDKSGLPSDRFSAERTGGSVSTLTIQRTQQEDSAVYLCASSLRRLAGSEQYFGPGTRLTVT.

Ten or more counts support this clonotype. The rearrangement uses TRBV6-5 and TRBJ1-1, with D perhaps TRBD1 (5 bases). The germline V and J ends were trimmed by 5 bases and 4 bases, with 17 bases remaining between them. The CDR3 contains 15 residues. Germline-derived CDR1 and CDR2 are MNHEY and SVGAGI. In DNA form, the CDR3 reads TGTGCCAGCAGTCTCCAGGGACCGGGGGTCACTGAAGCTTTCTTT. Residues: CASSLQGPGVTEAFF.

This clonotype came up a few times. This sequence may be a read error, since a much larger clone differs from it by one base. As DNA, the CDR3 is TGTGCCAGCAGCTTCCAACAGGGGGGCGGGGAGCTGTGTTTT. It is translated as CASSFQQGGGELCF. The V gene is TRBV11-2, the J gene TRBJ2-2; TRBD1 agrees at 8 bases. CDR1 SGHAT and CDR2 FQNNGV come from the germline V gene. The CDR3 is 14 amino acids.

This clonotype was counted a single time. The V call is TRBV12-3 or TRBV12-4, the J call TRBJ1-1; D is perhaps TRBD1 (6 bases). Trimming stripped 8 bases from V and 1 base from J, with 8 bases between. The CDR3 is made up of 12 amino acids. CDR3 sequence (DNA): TGTGCCAGCGCCAGGGGGAACACTGAAGCTTTCTTT. It yields the protein CASARGNTEAFF.

This clonotype came up many times. This chain links TRBV12-3 or TRBV12-4 with TRBJ2-5; D gene uncertain. This CDR3 is 14 amino acids long. The V gene lost 1 base and the J gene lost 2 bases, with 8 bases spanning the gap. CDR3 in DNA: TGTGCCAGCAGTTTAGAGGGAACTCAAGAGACCCAGTACTTC. Its protein product is CASSLEGTQETQYF.